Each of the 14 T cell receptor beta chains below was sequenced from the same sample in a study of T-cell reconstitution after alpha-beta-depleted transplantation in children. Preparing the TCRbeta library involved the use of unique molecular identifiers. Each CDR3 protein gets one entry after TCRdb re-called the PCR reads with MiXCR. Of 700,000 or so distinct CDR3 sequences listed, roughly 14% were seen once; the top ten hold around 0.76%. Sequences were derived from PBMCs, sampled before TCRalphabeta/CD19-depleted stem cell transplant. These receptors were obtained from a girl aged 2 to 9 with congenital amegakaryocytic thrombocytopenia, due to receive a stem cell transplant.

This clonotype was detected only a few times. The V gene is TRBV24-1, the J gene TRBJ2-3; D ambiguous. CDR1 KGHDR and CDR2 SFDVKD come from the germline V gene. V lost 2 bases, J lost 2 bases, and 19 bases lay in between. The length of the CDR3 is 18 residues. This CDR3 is CATSDYTHDSNHTDTQYF. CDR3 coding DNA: TGTGCCACCAGTGATTACACCCACGACTCAAACCACACAGATACGCAGTATTTT.

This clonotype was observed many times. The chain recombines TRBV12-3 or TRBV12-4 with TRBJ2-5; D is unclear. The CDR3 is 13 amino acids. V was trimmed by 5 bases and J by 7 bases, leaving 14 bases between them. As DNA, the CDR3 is TGTGCCAGCAGTAGGACCGCTACCGGGACCCAGTACTTC. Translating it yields CASSRTATGTQYF.

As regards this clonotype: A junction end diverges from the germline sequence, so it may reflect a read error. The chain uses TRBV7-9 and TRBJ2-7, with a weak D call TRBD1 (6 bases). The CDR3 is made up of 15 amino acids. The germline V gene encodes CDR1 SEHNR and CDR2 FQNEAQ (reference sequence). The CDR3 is CASSLAQGRGDEQHF. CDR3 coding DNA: TGTGCCAGCAGCTTAGCCCAGGGCAGGGGTGACGAGCAGCACTTC.

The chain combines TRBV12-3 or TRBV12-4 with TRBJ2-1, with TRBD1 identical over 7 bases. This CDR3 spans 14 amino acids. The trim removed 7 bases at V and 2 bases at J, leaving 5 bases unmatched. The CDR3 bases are TGTGCCAGCAAGCAGGGGGTAGCCTACAATGAGCAGTTCTTC. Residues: CASKQGVAYNEQFF.

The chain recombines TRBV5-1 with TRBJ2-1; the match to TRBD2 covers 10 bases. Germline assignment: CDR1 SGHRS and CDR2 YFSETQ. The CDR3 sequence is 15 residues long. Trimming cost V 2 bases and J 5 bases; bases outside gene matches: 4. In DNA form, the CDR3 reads TGCGCCAGCAGCTTAGTAACTAGCGGGGACAATGAGCAGTTCTTC. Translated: CASSLVTSGDNEQFF.

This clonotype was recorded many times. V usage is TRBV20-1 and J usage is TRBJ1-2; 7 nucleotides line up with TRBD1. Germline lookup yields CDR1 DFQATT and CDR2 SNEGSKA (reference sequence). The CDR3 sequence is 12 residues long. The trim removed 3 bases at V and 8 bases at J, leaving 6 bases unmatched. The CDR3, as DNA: TGCAGTGCTAGCCAGGGGGTGGGAGGCTACACCTTC. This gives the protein CSASQGVGGYTF.

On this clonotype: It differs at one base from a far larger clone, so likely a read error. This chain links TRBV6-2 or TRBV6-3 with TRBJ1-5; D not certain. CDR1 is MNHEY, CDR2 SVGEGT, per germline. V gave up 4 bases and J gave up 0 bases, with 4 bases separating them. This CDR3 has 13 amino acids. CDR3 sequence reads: CASSFFSNQPQHF. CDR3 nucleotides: TGTGCCAGCAGTTTTTTTAGCAATCAGCCCCAGCATTTT.

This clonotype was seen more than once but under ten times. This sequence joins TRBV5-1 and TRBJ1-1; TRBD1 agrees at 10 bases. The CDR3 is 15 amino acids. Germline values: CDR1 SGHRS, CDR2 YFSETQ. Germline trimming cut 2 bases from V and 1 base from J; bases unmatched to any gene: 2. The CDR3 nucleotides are TGCGCCAGCAGCTTAGGGACAGGGGCGAACACTGAAGCTTTCTTT. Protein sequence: CASSLGTGANTEAFF. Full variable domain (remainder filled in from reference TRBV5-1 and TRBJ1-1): KAGVTQTPRYLIKTRGQQVTLSCSPISGHRSVSWYQQTPGQGLQFLFEYFSETQRNKGNFPGRFSGRQFSNSRSEMNVSTLELGDSALYLCASSLGTGANTEAFFGQGTRLTVV.

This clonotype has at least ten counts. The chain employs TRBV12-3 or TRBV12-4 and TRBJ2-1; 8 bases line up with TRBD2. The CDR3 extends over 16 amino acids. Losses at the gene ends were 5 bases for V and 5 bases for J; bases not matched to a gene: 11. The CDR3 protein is CASSTRTLADHNEQFF. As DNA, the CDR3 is TGTGCCAGCAGTACACGGACACTAGCGGACCACAATGAGCAGTTCTTC.

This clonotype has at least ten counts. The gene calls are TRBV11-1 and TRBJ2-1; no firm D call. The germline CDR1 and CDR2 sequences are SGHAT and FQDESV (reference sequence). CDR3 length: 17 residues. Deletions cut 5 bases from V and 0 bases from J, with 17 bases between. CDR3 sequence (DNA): TGTGCCAGCAGCAAAAAAACCCGGCCGAGCTCCTACAATGAGCAGTTCTTC. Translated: CASSKKTRPSSYNEQFF.

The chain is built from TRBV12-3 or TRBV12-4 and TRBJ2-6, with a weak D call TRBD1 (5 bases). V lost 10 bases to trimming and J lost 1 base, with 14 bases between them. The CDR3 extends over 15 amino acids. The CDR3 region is CAITGPGSGANVLTF. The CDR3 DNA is TGTGCCATTACAGGTCCTGGTTCTGGGGCCAACGTCCTGACTTTC.

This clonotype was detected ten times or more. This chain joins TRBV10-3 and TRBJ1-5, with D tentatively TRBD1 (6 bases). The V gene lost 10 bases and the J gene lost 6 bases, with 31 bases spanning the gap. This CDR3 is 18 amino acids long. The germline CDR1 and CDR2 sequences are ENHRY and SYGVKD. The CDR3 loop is CATLTGRPRGEVSQPQHF. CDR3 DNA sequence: TGTGCCACCCTAACAGGGCGGCCCAGAGGGGAAGTTAGTCAGCCCCAGCATTTT.

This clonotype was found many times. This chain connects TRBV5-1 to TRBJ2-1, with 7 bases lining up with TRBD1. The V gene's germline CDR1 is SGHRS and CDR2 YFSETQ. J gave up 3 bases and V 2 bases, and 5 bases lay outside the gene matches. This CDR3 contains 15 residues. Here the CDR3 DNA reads TGCGCCAGCAGCTTAACAGGGGTCCGCTACAATGAGCAGTTCTTC. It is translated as CASSLTGVRYNEQFF.

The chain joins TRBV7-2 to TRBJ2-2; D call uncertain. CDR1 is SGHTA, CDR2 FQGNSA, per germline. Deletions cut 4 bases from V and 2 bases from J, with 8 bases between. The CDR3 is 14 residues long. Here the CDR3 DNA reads TGTGCCAGCAGCTCCCACACTAACACCGGGGAGCTGTTTTTT. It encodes CASSSHTNTGELFF. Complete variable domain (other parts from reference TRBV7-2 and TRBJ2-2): GAGVSQSPSNKVTEKGKDVELRCDPISGHTALYWYRQSLGQGLEFLIYFQGNSAPDKSGLPSDRFSAERTGGSVSTLTIQRTQQEDSAVYLCASSSHTNTGELFFGEGSRLTVL.